A selection of T cell receptor beta chains follows, all from one sample in a study of memory CD8 T cells in hepatitis C reinfection. Assay used: immunoSEQ multiplex PCR; TCRdb lists only in-frame clones, some missing. The sample has tens of thousands of clones; 85% to 90% are singletons. Sample: naive CD8+ T cells sorted from blood. The receptors were sampled from a man between 18 and 29 years old with hepatitis C virus infection. Each CDR3 is given with its conserved first and last residue. Each record gives: J gene, CDR3 length, clone size, D gene, V gene, CDR3 protein, CDR3 DNA. The D gene is left open where the match is weak. Some rows mark clone size as missing; the rest say once, few, many or name a class of expanded clone.

j_gene: TRBJ2-7; len: 14; abundance: -; d_gene: TRBD2; v_gene: TRBV7-9; CDR3aa: CASIGSGSGGEQYF; CDR3nt: TGTGCCAGCATAGGGAGCGGGAGTGGTGGAGAGCAGTACTTC
j_gene: TRBJ2-6; len: 14; abundance: few; d_gene: -; v_gene: TRBV19; CDR3aa: CASSGAAGANVLTF; CDR3nt: TGTGCCAGTAGTGGGGCTGCTGGGGCCAACGTCCTGACTTTC
j_gene: TRBJ2-3; len: 13; abundance: -; d_gene: -; v_gene: TRBV6-5; CDR3aa: CASSYLEADTQYF; CDR3nt: TGTGCCAGCAGTTATTTGGAGGCAGATACGCAGTATTTT
j_gene: TRBJ2-5; len: 15; abundance: -; d_gene: TRBD2; v_gene: TRBV5-1; CDR3aa: CASSGGLAVKETQYF; CDR3nt: TGCGCCAGCAGCGGGGGACTAGCGGTAAAAGAGACCCAGTACTTC
j_gene: TRBJ1-1; len: 15; abundance: -; d_gene: -; v_gene: TRBV19; CDR3aa: CASSISDIMNTEAFF; CDR3nt: TGTGCCAGTAGTATATCCGACATTATGAACACTGAAGCTTTCTTT
j_gene: TRBJ1-5; len: 15; abundance: -; d_gene: TRBD1; v_gene: TRBV28; CDR3aa: CASSPRTGGSQPQHF; CDR3nt: TGTGCCAGCAGCCCGCGGACAGGGGGAAGTCAGCCCCAGCATTTT
j_gene: TRBJ2-5; len: 13; abundance: -; d_gene: -; v_gene: TRBV27; CDR3aa: CASSLSSPETQYF; CDR3nt: TGTGCCAGCAGTTTATCTTCCCCGGAGACCCAGTACTTC
j_gene: TRBJ1-2; len: 15; abundance: once; d_gene: TRBD1; v_gene: TRBV10-2; CDR3aa: CASSDPGTDDYGYTF; CDR3nt: TGCGCCAGCAGTGACCCGGGGACAGACGACTATGGCTACACCTTC
j_gene: TRBJ2-7; len: 15; abundance: -; d_gene: -; v_gene: TRBV4-1; CDR3aa: CASSQGAGLAYEQYF; CDR3nt: TGCGCCAGCAGCCAAGGGGCAGGGCTCGCCTACGAGCAGTACTTC
j_gene: TRBJ1-5; len: 16; abundance: -; d_gene: -; v_gene: TRBV2; CDR3aa: CASRPGTGGWNQPQHF; CDR3nt: TGTGCCAGCAGACCCGGGACGGGGGGATGGAATCAGCCCCAGCATTTT
j_gene: TRBJ2-2; len: 18; abundance: -; d_gene: TRBD1; v_gene: TRBV28; CDR3aa: CASSLGTGVKIGSGELFF; CDR3nt: TGTGCCAGCAGTTTAGGGACAGGGGTAAAGATAGGATCCGGGGAGCTGTTTTTT
j_gene: TRBJ2-2; len: 16; abundance: -; d_gene: -; v_gene: TRBV25-1; CDR3aa: CASRAGSAVAAGELFF; CDR3nt: TGTGCCAGCCGGGCGGGGAGCGCAGTGGCAGCCGGGGAGCTGTTTTTT
j_gene: TRBJ1-2; len: 13; abundance: few; d_gene: -; v_gene: TRBV5-4; CDR3aa: CASSSEGNYGYTF; CDR3nt: TGTGCCAGCAGCTCGGAGGGTAACTATGGCTACACCTTC
j_gene: TRBJ2-7; len: 16; abundance: -; d_gene: -; v_gene: TRBV10-2; CDR3aa: CASSEDGISSSYEQYF; CDR3nt: TGCGCCAGCAGTGAGGACGGGATTAGCAGCTCCTACGAGCAGTACTTC
j_gene: TRBJ1-6; len: 15; abundance: -; d_gene: TRBD1; v_gene: TRBV5-1; CDR3aa: CASSPTGGGGSPLHF; CDR3nt: TGCGCCAGCAGCCCTACAGGGGGAGGAGGGTCACCCCTCCACTTT
j_gene: TRBJ2-7; len: 15; abundance: -; d_gene: -; v_gene: TRBV2; CDR3aa: CASSDLGTFSYEQYF; CDR3nt: TGTGCCAGCAGCGATCTGGGGACATTTTCCTACGAGCAGTACTTC
j_gene: TRBJ2-7; len: 16; abundance: -; d_gene: -; v_gene: TRBV21-1; CDR3aa: CASSLGAGQGALEQYF; CDR3nt: TGTGCCAGCAGCCTCGGCGCCGGACAGGGAGCCCTCGAGCAGTACTTC
j_gene: TRBJ2-4; len: 16; abundance: -; d_gene: -; v_gene: TRBV18; CDR3aa: CASSQQGGVSQKIQYF; CDR3nt: TGTGCCAGCTCCCAACAGGGTGGGGTCTCCCAAAAGATTCAGTACTTC
j_gene: TRBJ1-3; len: 15; abundance: few; d_gene: -; v_gene: TRBV5-1; CDR3aa: CASRPDSSSGNTIYF; CDR3nt: TGCGCCAGCAGACCGGACAGTTCTTCTGGAAACACCATATATTTT
j_gene: TRBJ2-7; len: 14; abundance: -; d_gene: TRBD1; v_gene: TRBV28; CDR3aa: CASSPTGAPYEQYF; CDR3nt: TGTGCCAGCAGTCCAACAGGGGCCCCTTACGAGCAGTACTTC
j_gene: TRBJ2-1; len: 16; abundance: -; d_gene: -; v_gene: TRBV7-6; CDR3aa: CASAVVKGGPLNEQFF; CDR3nt: TGTGCCAGCGCGGTAGTGAAGGGGGGGCCTCTCAATGAGCAGTTCTTC
j_gene: TRBJ1-1; len: 15; abundance: -; d_gene: TRBD1; v_gene: TRBV4-1; CDR3aa: CASSQDRVGNTEAFF; CDR3nt: TGCGCCAGCAGCCAGGACAGGGTGGGGAACACTGAAGCTTTCTTT
j_gene: TRBJ2-1; len: 14; abundance: -; d_gene: -; v_gene: TRBV10-1; CDR3aa: CASSDGPAWNEQFF; CDR3nt: TGCGCCAGCAGTGATGGGCCAGCTTGGAATGAGCAGTTCTTC
j_gene: TRBJ1-1; len: 14; abundance: -; d_gene: TRBD1; v_gene: TRBV6-6; CDR3aa: CASSPGTGNTEAFF; CDR3nt: TGTGCCAGCAGTCCCGGGACAGGGAACACTGAAGCTTTCTTT
j_gene: TRBJ2-5; len: 18; abundance: -; d_gene: TRBD2; v_gene: TRBV9; CDR3aa: CASSVSPGLAGEQETQYF; CDR3nt: TGTGCCAGCAGCGTTAGTCCGGGACTAGCGGGAGAGCAAGAGACCCAGTACTTC
j_gene: TRBJ2-1; len: 16; abundance: -; d_gene: TRBD2; v_gene: TRBV15; CDR3aa: CATSRERTSGISEQFF; CDR3nt: TGTGCCACCAGCAGAGAGCGGACTAGCGGAATTAGTGAGCAGTTCTTC
j_gene: TRBJ2-7; len: 14; abundance: -; d_gene: -; v_gene: TRBV15; CDR3aa: CATSSAPSSYEQYF; CDR3nt: TGTGCCACCAGCAGCGCTCCCAGCTCCTACGAGCAGTACTTC
j_gene: TRBJ2-3; len: 17; abundance: -; d_gene: TRBD2; v_gene: TRBV15; CDR3aa: CATSRGLAGVSTDTQYF; CDR3nt: TGTGCCACCAGCAGAGGGCTAGCGGGCGTAAGCACAGATACGCAGTATTTT
j_gene: TRBJ1-1; len: 16; abundance: -; d_gene: -; v_gene: TRBV6-5; CDR3aa: CASSYSRTGRDTEAFF; CDR3nt: TGTGCCAGCAGTTACTCGAGGACGGGAAGGGACACTGAAGCTTTCTTT
j_gene: TRBJ2-3; len: 15; abundance: -; d_gene: TRBD2; v_gene: TRBV29-1; CDR3aa: CSGGPLAGGADTQYF; CDR3nt: TGCAGCGGGGGGCCTCTAGCGGGGGGTGCAGATACGCAGTATTTT
j_gene: TRBJ2-1; len: 17; abundance: -; d_gene: TRBD2; v_gene: TRBV27; CDR3aa: CASSISGGVGRWNEQFF; CDR3nt: TGTGCCAGCAGTATTTCCGGGGGGGTAGGGAGGTGGAATGAGCAGTTCTTC
j_gene: TRBJ1-6; len: 13; abundance: -; d_gene: -; v_gene: TRBV19; CDR3aa: CASNQAANSPLHF; CDR3nt: TGTGCCAGTAACCAGGCAGCCAATTCACCCCTCCACTTT
j_gene: TRBJ1-2; len: 13; abundance: -; d_gene: -; v_gene: TRBV7-9; CDR3aa: CASSFAGDDGYTF; CDR3nt: TGTGCCAGCAGCTTCGCGGGGGATGATGGCTACACCTTC
j_gene: TRBJ1-5; len: 13; abundance: -; d_gene: -; v_gene: TRBV7-6; CDR3aa: CASSLGGGRPQHF; CDR3nt: TGTGCCAGCAGCTTAGGAGGGGGAAGGCCCCAGCATTTT
j_gene: TRBJ2-7; len: 13; abundance: once; d_gene: TRBD2; v_gene: TRBV11-2; CDR3aa: CASRGLALGEQYF; CDR3nt: TGTGCCAGCAGGGGACTAGCCTTAGGCGAGCAGTACTTC
j_gene: TRBJ2-5; len: 14; abundance: once; d_gene: TRBD2; v_gene: TRBV9; CDR3aa: CASSATRGQETQYF; CDR3nt: TGTGCCAGCAGCGCCACGCGGGGGCAAGAGACCCAGTACTTC
j_gene: TRBJ2-2; len: 13; abundance: -; d_gene: -; v_gene: TRBV6-5; CDR3aa: CASSYTTAGELFF; CDR3nt: TGTGCCAGCAGTTACACAACCGCCGGGGAGCTGTTTTTT
j_gene: TRBJ2-7; len: 11; abundance: few; d_gene: -; v_gene: TRBV6-1; CDR3aa: CASSAVYEQYF; CDR3nt: TGTGCCAGCAGTGCCGTCTACGAGCAGTACTTC
j_gene: TRBJ2-1; len: 16; abundance: -; d_gene: -; v_gene: TRBV15; CDR3aa: CATSREAASSYNEQFF; CDR3nt: TGTGCCACCAGCAGAGAGGCGGCCAGCTCCTACAATGAGCAGTTCTTC
j_gene: TRBJ2-7; len: 14; abundance: -; d_gene: TRBD2; v_gene: TRBV5-4; CDR3aa: CASSSGGRSYEQYF; CDR3nt: TGTGCCAGCAGCTCTGGCGGGAGATCCTACGAGCAGTACTTC
j_gene: TRBJ2-7; len: 14; abundance: -; d_gene: -; v_gene: TRBV29-1; CDR3aa: CSVEGDSGTYEQYF; CDR3nt: TGCAGCGTTGAAGGGGATAGCGGCACCTACGAGCAGTACTTC
j_gene: TRBJ1-1; len: 14; abundance: -; d_gene: -; v_gene: TRBV5-4; CDR3aa: CASSYETPNTEAFF; CDR3nt: TGTGCCAGCAGCTACGAGACACCGAACACTGAAGCTTTCTTT
j_gene: TRBJ2-7; len: 14; abundance: -; d_gene: TRBD1; v_gene: TRBV7-9; CDR3aa: CASSETGGSYEQYF; CDR3nt: TGTGCCAGCAGCGAAACAGGGGGCTCCTACGAGCAGTACTTC
j_gene: TRBJ2-3; len: 16; abundance: -; d_gene: TRBD1; v_gene: TRBV7-2; CDR3aa: CASSSGDRGMVDTQYF; CDR3nt: TGTGCCAGCAGCTCCGGGGACAGGGGAATGGTAGATACGCAGTATTTT
j_gene: TRBJ2-7; len: 13; abundance: few; d_gene: -; v_gene: TRBV28; CDR3aa: CASSPRGSYEQYF; CDR3nt: TGTGCCAGCAGTCCTCGGGGTTCATACGAGCAGTACTTC
j_gene: TRBJ2-7; len: 14; abundance: -; d_gene: -; v_gene: TRBV27; CDR3aa: CASSLSWRGHEQYF; CDR3nt: TGTGCCAGCAGTTTATCGTGGAGAGGGCACGAGCAGTACTTC
j_gene: TRBJ2-3; len: 18; abundance: -; d_gene: -; v_gene: TRBV27; CDR3aa: CASSSSAGDSPGTDTQYF; CDR3nt: TGTGCCAGCAGTTCCTCAGCCGGGGACTCCCCTGGCACAGATACGCAGTATTTT
j_gene: TRBJ2-1; len: 15; abundance: -; d_gene: -; v_gene: TRBV6-5; CDR3aa: CASSFTGLGYNEQFF; CDR3nt: TGTGCCAGCAGTTTTACAGGGTTAGGGTACAATGAGCAGTTCTTC
j_gene: TRBJ2-1; len: 14; abundance: -; d_gene: -; v_gene: TRBV6-1; CDR3aa: CASSEYTGWNEQFF; CDR3nt: TGTGCCAGCAGTGAATACACAGGGTGGAATGAGCAGTTCTTC
j_gene: TRBJ2-1; len: 13; abundance: once; d_gene: -; v_gene: TRBV7-8; CDR3aa: CASSLDGRREQFF; CDR3nt: TGTGCCAGCAGCTTAGATGGGAGGAGGGAGCAGTTCTTC
j_gene: TRBJ1-3; len: 15; abundance: -; d_gene: TRBD1; v_gene: TRBV4-1; CDR3aa: CASSQADRAGNTIYF; CDR3nt: TGCGCCAGCAGCCAAGCGGACAGGGCTGGAAACACCATATATTTT
j_gene: TRBJ2-2; len: 16; abundance: -; d_gene: TRBD2; v_gene: TRBV4-3; CDR3aa: CASSPVLAANTGELFF; CDR3nt: TGCGCCAGCAGCCCGGTTCTAGCGGCGAACACCGGGGAGCTGTTTTTT
j_gene: TRBJ1-2; len: 13; abundance: -; d_gene: -; v_gene: TRBV29-1; CDR3aa: CSVEDLLGDGYTF; CDR3nt: TGCAGCGTTGAAGATTTGTTAGGGGATGGCTACACCTTC
j_gene: TRBJ1-1; len: 15; abundance: -; d_gene: -; v_gene: TRBV9; CDR3aa: CASSPLDFMNTEAFF; CDR3nt: TGTGCCAGCAGCCCCCTAGACTTCATGAACACTGAAGCTTTCTTT
j_gene: TRBJ2-7; len: 15; abundance: -; d_gene: TRBD2; v_gene: TRBV2; CDR3aa: CASSRLAGGPGEQYF; CDR3nt: TGTGCCAGCAGTAGACTAGCGGGAGGGCCGGGCGAGCAGTACTTC
j_gene: TRBJ1-2; len: 13; abundance: -; d_gene: -; v_gene: TRBV13; CDR3aa: CASSLREDYGYTF; CDR3nt: TGTGCCAGCAGCTTACGGGAAGACTATGGCTACACCTTC
j_gene: TRBJ2-7; len: 14; abundance: -; d_gene: -; v_gene: TRBV27; CDR3aa: CASSLGDRSYEQYF; CDR3nt: TGTGCCAGCAGTTTAGGAGACAGGAGCTACGAGCAGTACTTC
j_gene: TRBJ2-3; len: 16; abundance: -; d_gene: -; v_gene: TRBV11-3; CDR3aa: CASSRGTALGTDTQYF; CDR3nt: TGTGCCAGCAGCAGGGGTACAGCTCTCGGCACAGATACGCAGTATTTT
j_gene: TRBJ2-3; len: 14; abundance: -; d_gene: -; v_gene: TRBV28; CDR3aa: CASSFRQGTDTQYF; CDR3nt: TGTGCCAGCAGTTTTAGGCAGGGCACAGATACGCAGTATTTT